What follows are 23 T cell receptor beta chains derived from one specimen sequenced in a study of Ad26.COV2.S vaccination and SARS-CoV-2 variants. Some clones are missing from TCRdb's copy, which holds only in-frame ones; the method was immunoSEQ multiplex PCR. Among over 200,000 clones listed, approximately 87% were seen once. Treatment reported: 15 to 20 received Ad26.COV2.S at low or high dose, single or two shots; 5 received placebo; per-sample allocation not given. Material that was analyzed had been drawn on day 63 after the first vaccine or placebo injection. The sample here was peripheral blood, taken in a trial of Ad26.COV2.S vaccine versus placebo. The receptors shown here come from a person aged 18 to 65 who received the Ad26.COV2.S COVID-19 vaccine or a placebo.

The chain recombines TRBV4-2 with TRBJ1-6; tentatively, D is TRBD1 (6 bases). The germline gives CDR1 LGHNA, CDR2 YNFKEQ. The V and J ends lost 1 base and 8 bases respectively, with 15 bases between them. The CDR3 length is 16 residues. The CDR3 DNA follows: TGTGCCAGCAGCCAAGGGGCAGGGGATGTCGATTCACCCCTCCACTTT. It specifies CASSQGAGDVDSPLHF.

There are a few counts of this clone. Other DNA sequences within the sample encode an identical CDR3. The chain is built from TRBV2 and TRBJ2-7; a weak D match, TRBD2 (7 bases). Per the germline V gene, CDR1 is SNHLY and CDR2 is FYNNEI. V was pared by 1 base and J by 4 bases, with 14 bases between. CDR3 size: 15 residues. The chain's CDR3 is CASSEGGGRSYEQYF. DNA for the CDR3: TGTGCCAGCAGTGAAGGCGGGGGCAGGTCTTACGAGCAGTACTTC. Supplemented by reference TRBV2 and TRBJ2-7, the full variable domain reads EPEVTQTPSHQVTQMGQEVILRCVPISNHLYFYWYRQILGQKVEFLVSFYNNEISEKSEIFDDQFSVERPDGSNFTLKIRSTKLEDSAMYFCASSEGGGRSYEQYFGPGTRLTVT.

V is TRBV10-3 and J is TRBJ2-1, with 12 positions matching TRBD2. The V and J ends lost 5 bases and 8 bases, in that order; junction bases with no gene match: 4. CDR1 and CDR2 (germline): ENHRY, SYGVKD. The CDR3 loop spans 14 amino acids. CDR3 DNA: TGTGCCATCAGTCCGCGACTAGCGGGAGATGAGCAGTTCTTC. It translates to CAISPRLAGDEQFF.

The chain has TRBV14 and TRBJ2-7; no definite D call. Trimming took off 4 bases at V and 0 bases at J, with 7 bases between the two ends. The CDR3 has 13 residues. Germline values: CDR1 SGHDN, CDR2 FVKESK. The CDR3 sequence: CASSPHTSYEQYF. Written as DNA, the CDR3 is TGTGCCAGCAGCCCCCACACCTCCTACGAGCAGTACTTC.

The V and J genes are TRBV6-8 and TRBJ2-4, with D perhaps assigned TRBD1 or TRBD2 (5 bases each). The CDR3 totals 17 residues. Germline assignment: CDR1 MNHGY and CDR2 SAAAGT. Trimming removed 6 bases at V and 4 bases at J, with 22 bases between. CDR3 protein: CASSRALDGAGKNIQYF. For the CDR3, the DNA is TGTGCCAGCAGCCGGGCGTTGGACGGGGCGGGTAAAAACATTCAGTACTTC.

This sequence joins TRBV28 and TRBJ1-6; TRBD1 aligns across 9 bases. The CDR3 is made up of 15 amino acids. CDR1 is MDHEN, CDR2 SYDVKM, per germline. V lost 7 bases and J lost 7; bases outside the gene matches: 8. In DNA form, the CDR3 reads TGTGCCAGCACCCAATCCGGGACAGGGAATTCACCCCTCCACTTT. This sequence encodes CASTQSGTGNSPLHF.

This chain uses TRBV24-1 with TRBJ2-2, with D uncertain. The CDR3 length is 15 residues. Germline assignment: CDR1 KGHDR and CDR2 SFDVKD. V was trimmed by 3 bases and J by 6 bases, leaving 13 bases between them. CDR3 in amino acids: CATSDRNVGSGELFF. The CDR3 coding sequence is TGTGCCACCAGTGATCGGAATGTGGGCTCCGGGGAGCTGTTTTTT.

The J gene is TRBJ2-5, the V gene TRBV5-4; 8 bases match TRBD1. This CDR3 comprises 14 residues. The junction had 0 bases not matched to a gene; V was cut back by 0 bases and J by 2 bases. Germline loops: CDR1 SGHNT, CDR2 YYREEE (reference sequence). The CDR3 DNA is TGTGCCAGCAGCTTGGGGACAGGGCAAGAGACCCAGTACTTC. Translating gives CASSLGTGQETQYF.

V usage is TRBV28 and J usage is TRBJ2-5; TRBD1 agrees at 9 bases. V trimming: 1 base; J trimming: 4 bases; junction bases outside the gene matches: 4. There are 15 residues in the CDR3. CDR1 and CDR2 from the germline V gene are MDHEN and SYDVKM. The chain's CDR3 is CASSLSRQGGETQYF. For the CDR3, the DNA is TGTGCCAGCAGTTTATCCCGACAGGGGGGAGAGACCCAGTACTTC.

The V and J genes are TRBV10-1 and TRBJ2-1; TRBD2 matches 9 bases. V lost 8 bases, J lost 5 bases, and 7 bases stayed unmatched. There are 14 residues in the CDR3. Germline V lookup: CDR1 WNHNN, CDR2 SYGVQD (reference sequence). CDR3 coding DNA: TGCGCCAGCGGTAGCGGGAGCGAAAACAATGAGCAGTTCTTC. Translating it yields CASGSGSENNEQFF.

This chain links TRBV4-2 with TRBJ2-2, with 8 bases matching TRBD1. Trimming at V came to 4 bases and at J to 8 bases, leaving 6 bases not matched to a gene. The CDR3 totals 14 residues. Germline CDR1 and CDR2: LGHNA and YNFKEQ. The CDR3 region has the DNA TGTGCCAGCAGCCCCAGGGGGCCGGTTGGGGAGCTGTTTTTT. This gives the protein CASSPRGPVGELFF.

This rearrangement joins TRBV5-1 to TRBJ1-1, with D tentatively TRBD1 (6 bases). Trimming removed 4 bases at V and 4 bases at J, with 11 bases between. The germline V gene encodes CDR1 SGHRS and CDR2 YFSETQ. The CDR3 runs to 13 residues. CDR3 region: CASSPGAGTEAFF. The CDR3 region has the DNA TGCGCCAGCAGCCCAGGGGCTGGCACTGAAGCTTTCTTT.

The chain uses TRBV30 and TRBJ2-5; unclear D gene. The V gene's germline CDR1 is GTSNPN and CDR2 SVGIG (reference sequence). Trimming stripped 2 bases from V and 8 bases from J, with 6 bases between. The CDR3 consists of 10 residues. CDR3 loop: CAWSSRTQYF. DNA of the CDR3: TGTGCCTGGAGTTCCCGCACCCAGTACTTC.

The chain has TRBV10-2 and TRBJ2-1, with D possibly matching TRBD2 (5 bases). Between the trimmed V and J ends, which lost 7 bases and 4 bases, there was a span of 8 bases. Germline V CDR1 and CDR2: WSHSY, SAAADI. The CDR3 contains 12 residues. CDR3 in amino acids: CASTPGYNEQFF. In DNA form, the CDR3 reads TGCGCCAGCACGCCGGGGTACAATGAGCAGTTCTTC.

The chain couples TRBV28 to TRBJ1-1; 7 nucleotides agree with TRBD1. Looked up from germline, CDR1 is MDHEN and CDR2 is SYDVKM. The CDR3 runs 14 residues. The J segment lost 7 bases and the V segment lost 7 bases, leaving 12 bases of the junction unmatched. CDR3 in DNA: TGTGCCAGCACCCTAGACAGGGTCCTAATTGAAGCTTTCTTT. This translates into CASTLDRVLIEAFF.

The chain recombines TRBV15 with TRBJ2-2; possibly TRBD1 or TRBD2 for D (5 bases each). The CDR3 runs 15 residues. V lost 3 bases to trimming and J lost 6 bases, with 14 bases between them. Looked up from germline, CDR1 is LNHNV and CDR2 is YYDKDF (reference sequence). This chain's CDR3 is CATSSGAVGAGELFF. The CDR3 nucleotides are TGTGCCACCAGCAGCGGGGCGGTTGGGGCCGGGGAGCTGTTTTTT.

V is TRBV28 and J is TRBJ1-3; D uncertain. V was clipped by 6 bases and J by 4 bases, with 13 bases between them. Per the germline V gene, CDR1 is MDHEN and CDR2 is SYDVKM. This CDR3 has 14 amino acids. The CDR3 region is CASSRSLAGNTIYF. CDR3 coding DNA: TGTGCCAGCAGCCGCTCTCTGGCCGGAAACACCATATATTTT.

V gene TRBV27 combines with J gene TRBJ2-1; D ambiguous. The V gene's germline CDR1 is MNHEY and CDR2 SMNVEV (reference sequence). The V gene lost 2 bases and the J gene lost 2 bases, with 7 bases spanning the gap. This CDR3 region has 14 residues. In DNA form, the CDR3 reads TGTGCCAGCAGTTTACGGTCCCCCTACAATGAGCAGTTCTTC. This encodes CASSLRSPYNEQFF.

The chain employs TRBV18 and TRBJ1-3, with a weak D call TRBD1 (5 bases). Germline values: CDR1 KGHSH, CDR2 LQKENI. This CDR3 is built from 14 residues. V was trimmed by 5 bases and J by 0 bases, leaving 8 bases between them. The CDR3 DNA sequence: TGTGCCAGCTCAGGGGGGAACTCTGGAAACACCATATATTTT. It translates to CASSGGNSGNTIYF. The full variable domain, with the rest looked up from reference TRBV18 and TRBJ1-3, is NAGVMQNPRHLVRRRGQEARLRCSPMKGHSHVYWYRQLPEEGLKFMVYLQKENIIDESGMPKERFSAEFPKEGPSILRIQQVVRGDSAAYFCASSGGNSGNTIYFGEGSWLTVV.

The chain recombines TRBV6-5 with TRBJ2-3; 7 nucleotides line up with TRBD1. The CDR3 has 13 residues. Germline-derived CDR1 and CDR2 are MNHEY and SVGAGI. The J segment lost 6 bases and the V segment lost 2 bases, leaving 2 bases of the junction unmatched. The CDR3: CASSYRGLDTQYF. DNA of the CDR3: TGTGCCAGCAGTTACAGGGGGCTGGATACGCAGTATTTT.

Regarding this clone: Other DNA sequences within the sample encode an identical CDR3. V and J are TRBV19 and TRBJ1-1; 7 positions agree with TRBD1. The CDR3 has 14 residues. Germline CDR1 and CDR2: LNHDA and SQIVND (reference sequence). Germline trimming cut 1 base from V and 1 base from J; bases unmatched to any gene: 0. The CDR3 nucleotides read TGTGCCAGTAGTATAGGGACAGGGAACACTGAAGCTTTCTTT. This encodes CASSIGTGNTEAFF.

The V call is TRBV9, the J call TRBJ1-2, with 7 nucleotides matching TRBD1. Germline V gene data show CDR1 as SGDLS and CDR2 as YYNGEE. Trimming cost V 3 bases and J 1 base; bases outside gene matches: 6. There are 15 residues in the CDR3. The CDR3 loop reads CASSANTGVNYGYTF. The CDR3 DNA sequence: TGTGCCAGCAGCGCCAATACAGGGGTTAACTATGGCTACACCTTC.

V and J are TRBV4-1 and TRBJ1-4; no firm D call. This CDR3 has 14 residues. CDR1 MGHRA and CDR2 YSYEKL come from the germline V gene. V was cut by 3 bases and J by 0 bases, with 5 bases left in between. The CDR3 reads CASSQTSTNEKLFF. The CDR3 coding sequence is TGCGCCAGCAGCCAGACATCAACTAATGAAAAACTGTTTTTT.